These 3 T cell receptor beta chains share one sample of origin, sequenced in a study of T-cell memory formation after mild COVID-19. TCRdb re-analysed the 5' RACE reads in MiXCR, keeping a single row per CDR3 protein. This table holds hundreds of thousands of distinct CDR3 sequences, 20% found once. The specimen was PBMCs or a T cell subset sorted from them (not recorded which). All receptors come from an adult woman who had mild COVID-19 (a few samples of this study predate the infection). Cell type and time point are not known.

This chain connects TRBV5-1 to TRBJ2-5; TRBD1 aligns across 7 bases. This CDR3 spans 13 amino acids. The trim removed 4 bases at V and 5 bases at J, leaving 5 bases unmatched. CDR1 is SGHRS and CDR2 is YFSETQ in the germline V gene. DNA for the CDR3: TGCGCCAGCAGCCAAGACAGGGCCGAGACCCAGTACTTC. Its protein product is CASSQDRAETQYF.

This clonotype was picked up many times. This chain uses TRBV29-1 with TRBJ2-3, with D tentatively TRBD2 (5 bases). There are 10 residues in the CDR3. Germline V gene sequence: CDR1 SQVTM, CDR2 ANQGSEA. V lost 7 bases to trimming and J lost 6 bases, with 8 bases between them. CDR3 in DNA: TGCAGCGGATGGGAGGATACGCAGTATTTT. Its translation is CSGWEDTQYF.

This clonotype was counted between two and nine times. This chain connects TRBV10-3 to TRBJ2-1; 10 bases are a match to TRBD1. Per germline, CDR1 ENHRY and CDR2 SYGVKD. Trimming took 2 bases from V and 9 from J; bases not matched to a gene: 4. The CDR3 is 14 residues long. The chain's CDR3 is CAISEPDRGSEQFF. CDR3 sequence (DNA): TGTGCCATCAGTGAGCCGGACAGGGGGTCTGAGCAGTTCTTC.